This TCR beta chain stems from a study of regulatory T cells in long-lasting Graves disease (dated by TCRdb to the early 2020s). Regarding the complete study: Antithyroid drugs had been taken for less than 3 months by newly diagnosed Graves' disease patients. Peripheral blood TCR sequencing and RNA sequencing compared persistent Graves' disease patients with newly diagnosed Graves' disease patients. The study was conducted in China and was registered as a clinical trial. A total of 33 samples underwent TCR sequencing, from some 13 patients with persistent Graves' disease and 20 or so patients with newly diagnosed Graves' disease.

As for this clonotype: Its antigen is not yet known. Base qualities are not at hand, and no much larger clone is one base apart.

Explained via the paper, the time point label denotes: newly diagnosed GD, antithyroid drugs for less than 3 months. For both TCR sequencing and RNA sequencing, RNA was extracted from PBMCs using TRIzol. The diagnosis of Graves' disease was made according to American Thyroid Association guidelines. Patients for the study were recruited at an endocrinology department in Xi'an, China. From each patient, approximately 10 milliliters of peripheral blood was collected into an EDTA anticoagulant tube. Ficoll Paque Plus density gradient separation was used to isolate PBMCs, and no further T cell sorting was done. An Agilent 2100 Bioanalyzer and agarose gel were used to assess RNA quality, and a NanoDrop 2000 was used to measure RNA concentration. Library construction relied on multiplex PCR. Sequencing took place on an Illumina HiSeq 4000. TCR beta libraries were built with iRepertoire HTBI primers and Arm-PCR amplification of CDR3 regions. Before sequencing, the PCR products underwent gel purification. The authors processed their data as follows. Across samples, around 58 TRBV and 12 to 15 TRBJ segments were identified and used for gene usage analysis of CDR3 amino acid clonotypes. COPE and FqMerger were used to merge filtered high-quality paired reads into contigs. BLAST was used to align contigs to the IMGT TRBV, TRBD and TRBJ reference genes, and CDR3 was defined following IMGT. Any clonotype with a frequency above 0.1% was counted as a highly expanded clone. Shannon entropy was used to measure repertoire diversity, and the Gini coefficient was used to measure V-J evenness. A clonotype found in more than one individual was treated as public. The public reads were reprocessed in TCRdb via fastp at Q25 and MiXCR, keeping in-frame beta chains. All rows with the same CDR3 protein become a single entry with the most common DNA and genes. TCRdb, rather than the study authors, made the V and J calls. The sample table shows 450,000 to 600,000 distinct CDR3 sequences, and about 16% are seen once. The leading ten clones occupy less than 15% of the sample.

The paper as a whole reports these results and caveats: The authors noted that the small sample size was a limitation that may lower accuracy. TRBV28, TRBJ1-2 and TRBJ2-5 were preferentially used in persistent disease, while TRBV20-1 and TRBJ2-1 were favored in newly diagnosed disease. Compared with newly diagnosed patients, patients with persistent Graves' disease had lower TCR Shannon entropy and fewer highly expanded clones, which suggests clonal expansion. Sequencing and analysis were restricted to the TCR beta chain. Because the primary lesion, thyroid tissue, could not be accessed, the study looked at peripheral blood alone. A larger number of public clonotypes was shared among persistent patients (about 2,700) than among newly diagnosed patients (roughly 980).

V is pared back by 8 bases and J by 11 bases, with 19 bases lying between the germline termini. Looking up the germline V gene yields CDR1 MDHEN and CDR2 SYDVKM. From the cysteine through the phenylalanine, the CDR3 covers 13 amino acids. The only DNA kept is the CDR3, 39 bases in frame from the first base. These data also featured in a second study, about T cells in Graves' hyperthyroidism and ophthalmopathy. Per that second paper: Stable Graves' hyperthyroidism was defined as the absence of progression to ophthalmopathy over 18 months of follow-up. The hyperthyroidism patients were between 18 and 65 years old and newly diagnosed, with a disease duration of less than 2 months. Patients with uncontrolled infections, other autoimmune diseases, pregnancy or lactation were excluded. Diagnoses were based on clinical symptoms, serum thyroxine and TRAb, thyroid ultrasound and orbital computed tomography. A first-round RT-PCR of the TCR CDR3 used the HTBI primer set with the Qiagen OneStep RT-PCR kit. Most expanded thyroid clonotypes (frequency above 0.001) were also detected in blood, suggesting blood repertoires may reflect thyroid immune responses. A 13 V-J signature model separated ophthalmopathy from stable hyperthyroidism, with 87.88% sensitivity and roughly 81% specificity in cross-validation and 80%/75% in testing. In validation, the model predicted progression to ophthalmopathy a median of about 6.8 months before onset, with about 71% sensitivity and just under 75% specificity. To identify TCR V-J signatures that set the groups apart, the researchers used a discovery cohort of about a hundred patients, made up of 43 with Graves' ophthalmopathy and 57 with stable Graves' hyperthyroidism. Whether ophthalmopathy could be predicted prospectively was tested in an independent validation cohort made up of 18 to 20 hyperthyroidism patients plus 17 patients who later progressed to ophthalmopathy. The roughly 91 discovery patients were randomly divided into training and test sets at a 7:3 ratio. In more than 5 Graves' hyperthyroidism patients, the study also compared T-cell repertoires from thyroid tissue with T-cell repertoires from blood. After sampling, hyperthyroidism patients received methimazole starting at 30 mg daily, and ophthalmopathy patients received high-dose intravenous methylprednisolone. Libraries were constructed in a second round of multiplex PCR, after which size selection and purification were carried out. Sequencing of the libraries was done on an Illumina HiSeq2000 using paired-end 100 bp reads. Raw data were processed with SOAPnuke, discarding reads with adapters, uncalled bases, mean Phred below 15, or no exact constant-primer or identifier match. COPE v1.2.5 was used to merge the high-quality paired reads, and each unique nucleotide sequence was defined as a clonotype. MiTCR v1.1 was used to align clonotypes to the IMGT TRBV, TRBD and TRBJ reference segments. Analysis was restricted to V-J combinations with a frequency above 0.0001, which covered roughly 99% of repertoires. A TCS score was defined as the ratio between F50 (clonal expansion) and ExV (chaos), using BLOSUM62-based TCRdist between CDR3 peptides within each V-J. Welch's t-statistics and random forest reduced roughly 530 V-J features to 10 to 15, which were used in a naive Bayes classifier (R e1071). No statistical method was used to set the sample size in advance, and investigators knew the group allocation. The paper reports TCR Vbeta CDR3 sequencing of approximately 140 peripheral blood samples: under 45 ophthalmopathy, under 85 hyperthyroidism and roughly 17 progressor patients.

The source was peripheral blood mononuclear cells (PBMCs), collected at new diagnosis, from a patient treated with antithyroid drugs. The rearranged chain carries TRBV28 and TRBJ1-5, with TRBD1 tentatively as D gene (5 bases match). The clonotype originates from a man aged 35 to 55 with Graves disease. Donor details come from another sample of the same person, matched by shared clones. CDR3 loop: CASSSGPLGTQHF. The nucleotide sequence is given as TGTGCCAGCTCCTCGGGGCCCCTCGGGACCCAGCATTTT.